These 26 T cell receptor beta chains were all obtained from the same sample, sequenced in a study of regulatory T cells in long-lasting Graves disease. Arm-PCR with iRepertoire HTBI primers amplified the CDR3 regions for these TCR beta libraries. TCRdb re-analysed the multiplex PCR reads in MiXCR, keeping a single row per CDR3 protein. Of a few hundred thousand distinct CDR3 sequences listed, 20% to 25% are singletons. Time point of the sample: persistent/refractory GD, antithyroid drugs over 5 years with positive TRAb. With RNA extracted from PBMCs as input, the TCR library was made. The specimen was peripheral blood mononuclear cells (PBMCs), collected when the disease was refractory, from a patient treated with antithyroid drugs. These receptor sequences come from a female donor with Graves disease.

This sequence joins TRBV4-3 and TRBJ2-1, with D tentatively TRBD1 (5 bases). CDR1 and CDR2 (germline): LGHNA, YSLEER. Trimming removed 0 bases from V and 1 base from J, with 13 bases in between. The CDR3 extends over 17 amino acids. CDR3 loop: CASSQDLFRGSYNEQFF. CDR3 nucleotides: TGCGCCAGCAGCCAAGATCTCTTTAGGGGTTCCTACAATGAGCAGTTCTTC.

Comment on this clonotype: A much larger clonotype is one base distant, so this may be a read error. This rearrangement joins TRBV7-2 to TRBJ2-7; the D gene is possibly TRBD2 (7 bases). Germline V gives CDR1 SGHTA, CDR2 FQGNSA. The CDR3 sequence is 13 residues long. The CDR3 DNA reads as TGTGCCAGCAGAGGGGGGGCCTATTACGGGCAGTACTTC. Its protein product is CASRGGAYYGQYF.

The chain joins TRBV3-1 to TRBJ2-7, with D unresolved. This CDR3 has 13 residues. Germline V gene lookup returns CDR1 LGHDT and CDR2 YNNKEL (reference sequence). V lost 5 bases and J 3 bases, leaving 11 bases between the germline ends. The CDR3 loop reads CASSDRLLYEQYF. For the CDR3, the DNA is TGTGCCAGCAGCGACCGACTGCTCTACGAGCAGTACTTC.

V and J are TRBV4-3 and TRBJ2-5, with 11 positions matching TRBD2. This CDR3 is 23 amino acids long. Germline CDR1 and CDR2: LGHNA and YSLEER. J lost 5 bases, V lost 0 bases, and 26 bases had no gene match. This chain's CDR3 is CASSQDWASGRSWDRAGRETQYF. CDR3 sequence (DNA): TGCGCCAGCAGCCAAGATTGGGCTAGCGGGAGGTCCTGGGACCGGGCCGGGAGGGAGACCCAGTACTTC.

Regarding this clonotype: A much larger clone differs from this one at a single base, so this may be a read error. V and J are TRBV20-1 and TRBJ2-5; D call uncertain. The germline V and J ends were trimmed by 3 bases and 0 bases, with 2 bases remaining between them. The CDR3 loop spans 11 amino acids. The germline V gene has CDR1 DFQATT and CDR2 SNEGSKA (reference sequence). The CDR3 DNA sequence: TGCAGTGCTAGCAACCAAGAGACCCAGTACTTC. Its translation is CSASNQETQYF.

V usage is TRBV7-9 and J usage is TRBJ2-7; 10 nucleotides line up with TRBD1. CDR3 length: 15 residues. CDR1 is SEHNR, CDR2 FQNEAQ, per germline (reference sequence). The junction had 12 bases not matched to a gene; V was cut back by 5 bases and J by 8 bases. The CDR3 loop reads CASSPSGTGDGKQYF. DNA of the CDR3: TGTGCCAGCAGCCCGTCCGGGACAGGGGATGGGAAGCAGTACTTC.

Many counts were recorded for this clonotype. The chain carries TRBV24-1 and TRBJ2-1; 8 nucleotides line up with TRBD1. V was pared by 3 bases and J by 6 bases, with 9 bases of the junction left unmatched. CDR1 is KGHDR, CDR2 SFDVKD, per germline. CDR3 length: 16 residues. The CDR3 DNA reads TGTGCCACCAGTGATCAAGGACAGGGTATAGGCAATGAGCAGTTCTTC. Protein product: CATSDQGQGIGNEQFF.

Only a few counts were recorded for this clonotype. J is TRBJ2-6 and V is TRBV5-6; D uncertain. This CDR3 comprises 16 residues. Trimming pared 3 bases from V and 0 bases from J, leaving 10 bases between. Looked up from germline, CDR1 is SGHDT and CDR2 is YYEEEE. The CDR3 coding sequence is TGTGCCAGCAGCTGGGTCGGTGACTCTGGGGCCAACGTCCTGACTTTC. It specifies CASSWVGDSGANVLTF.

The chain carries TRBV6-1 and TRBJ1-5; tentatively, D is TRBD1 (6 bases). CDR1 is MNHNS and CDR2 is SASEGT in the germline V gene. Trimming removed 4 bases from V and 7 bases from J, with 14 bases in between. This CDR3 has 14 amino acids. CDR3 nucleotide sequence: TGTGCCAGCAGTGGCACAGGGAACTGGCAGCCCCAGCATTTT. It translates to CASSGTGNWQPQHF.

As DNA, the CDR3 is TGTGCCAGCAGCTTAGATGGGTGGGGGACCGGGGAGCTGTTTTTT. Translated: CASSLDGWGTGELFF. This chain uses TRBV11-2 with TRBJ2-2; possibly TRBD1 or TRBD2 for D (5 bases each). Trimming removed 0 bases from V and 5 bases from J, with 10 bases in between. From germline, CDR1 is SGHAT and CDR2 FQNNGV. This CDR3 contains 15 residues.

This clonotype was seen a single time. V and J are TRBV6-2 or TRBV6-3 and TRBJ2-1, with 8 bases aligning to TRBD1. Unmatched junction bases numbered 9, after V lost 6 bases and J lost 8 bases. The CDR3 loop spans 14 amino acids. Germline V gives CDR1 MNHEY, CDR2 SVGEGT. CDR3 nucleotides: TGTGCCAGCAGCCGTCGGACAGGGATCGATGAGCAGTTCTTC. It codes for CASSRRTGIDEQFF.

This clonotype was seen only a few times. V usage is TRBV20-1 and J usage is TRBJ2-2; 11 positions match TRBD2. The CDR3 has 15 amino acids. Germline-derived CDR1 and CDR2 are DFQATT and SNEGSKA (reference sequence). V shed 5 bases and J 6 bases; nucleotides not matched to a gene: 8. CDR3 residues: CSAPIVAGGAGELFF. CDR3 in DNA: TGCAGTGCTCCGATCGTAGCGGGAGGGGCCGGGGAGCTGTTTTTT.

This clonotype was seen a few times. The rearrangement uses TRBV7-2 and TRBJ2-2, with D hard to call. Trimming shortened V by 4 bases and J by 5 bases, and 5 bases separated the two germline ends. Germline V gives CDR1 SGHTA, CDR2 FQGNSA. The CDR3 loop spans 12 amino acids. The CDR3 sequence: CASSWQTGELFF. The CDR3 bases are TGTGCCAGCAGCTGGCAAACCGGGGAGCTGTTTTTT.

The chain links TRBV9 to TRBJ2-2; D unclear. Deletions cut 0 bases from V and 0 bases from J, with 6 bases between. CDR1 is SGDLS, CDR2 YYNGEE, per germline. The CDR3 is made up of 15 amino acids. DNA for the CDR3: TGTGCCAGCAGCGTAGGAACAACGAACACCGGGGAGCTGTTTTTT. Amino acid sequence: CASSVGTTNTGELFF.

Turning to this clonotype: This sequence may be a read error, since a much larger clone differs from it by one base. The missing conserved phenylalanine or tryptophan at the end of this CDR3 makes a read error likely. This chain connects TRBV20-1 to TRBJ2-7; 7 bases line up with TRBD2. V dropped 3 bases and J dropped 4; count of bases not matched to a gene: 6. This CDR3 has 13 residues. CDR1 is DFQATT and CDR2 is SNEGSKA in the germline V gene (reference sequence). The chain's CDR3 is CSARREGQYEQYI. CDR3 sequence (DNA): TGCAGTGCTAGGAGGGAGGGCCAGTACGAGCAGTACATC.

There are many counts of this clonotype. V gene TRBV6-5 combines with J gene TRBJ1-1; no clear D. V was trimmed by 0 bases and J by 2 bases, leaving 10 bases between them. This CDR3 is built from 15 residues. Germline values: CDR1 MNHEY, CDR2 SVGAGI. In nucleotides, the CDR3 is TGTGCCAGCAGTTACTCTAACCGGGTAAACACTGAAGCTTTCTTT. Translated, it gives CASSYSNRVNTEAFF.

The chain links TRBV2 to TRBJ1-6, with TRBD1 as a possible D gene (5 bases). V lost 3 bases and J lost 14, with 8 bases in between. Germline CDR1 and CDR2: SNHLY and FYNNEI. This CDR3 has 11 amino acids. In DNA form, the CDR3 reads TGTGCCAGCAGTGAGGGGGGGTCCCTCCACTTT. Translation gives CASSEGGSLHF.

The chain's CDR3 is CASSLRRSQPQHF. Written as DNA, the CDR3 is TGTGCCAGCAGTTTGAGACGGAGTCAGCCCCAGCATTTT. The rearrangement links TRBV27 to TRBJ1-5; unclear D gene. The CDR3 runs 13 residues. Germline CDR1 MNHEY, CDR2 SMNVEV (reference sequence). The V gene lost 3 bases and the J gene lost 6 bases, with 9 bases spanning the gap.

At least ten counts were recorded for this clonotype. The chain joins TRBV4-3 to TRBJ1-2; 8 positions match TRBD1. V was clipped by 0 bases and J by 0 bases; unmatched bases: 3. Germline lookup yields CDR1 LGHNA and CDR2 YSLEER. The CDR3 spans 16 residues. CDR3 sequence reads: CASSQDGTGTNYGYTF. CDR3 in DNA: TGCGCCAGCAGCCAAGATGGGACAGGTACTAACTATGGCTACACCTTC.

The CDR3 DNA sequence: TGTGCCAGCGGCAGGGCAGGGAAGGGCTCACCCCTCCACTTT. The encoded protein is CASGRAGKGSPLHF. This chain uses TRBV27 with TRBJ1-6; D is perhaps TRBD1 (5 bases). The CDR3 sequence is 14 residues long. The ends were cut back, 8 bases at V and 10 bases at J, with 18 bases in the middle. Looked up from germline, CDR1 is MNHEY and CDR2 is SMNVEV (reference sequence).

V gene TRBV28 combines with J gene TRBJ1-2; tentative D call: TRBD1 (6 bases). With 5 bases removed from V and 2 bases from J, the gap between germline ends came to 12 bases. Germline V lookup: CDR1 MDHEN, CDR2 SYDVKM. The CDR3 is made up of 14 amino acids. CDR3 sequence (DNA): TGTGCCAGCAGTCCCTGGACAGTGAACTATGGCTACACCTTC. It specifies CASSPWTVNYGYTF.

The V and J genes are TRBV25-1 and TRBJ1-2; 8 nucleotides match TRBD1. This CDR3 contains 14 residues. Germline V CDR1 and CDR2: MGHDK, SYGVNS. V was pared by 3 bases and J by 2 bases, with 2 bases of the junction left unmatched. The CDR3 loop is CASSDRTGNYGYTF. CDR3 sequence (DNA): TGTGCCAGCAGTGACCGGACAGGGAACTATGGCTACACCTTC.

This clonotype was seen many times. The chain employs TRBV6-5 and TRBJ2-5; TRBD2 matches at 16 bases. The CDR3 runs to 17 residues. From germline, CDR1 is MNHEY and CDR2 SVGAGI. Unmatched junction bases numbered 7, after V lost 4 bases and J lost 5 bases. CDR3: CASSFGTSGRAMETQYF. In DNA, the CDR3 is TGTGCCAGCAGTTTTGGGACTAGCGGGAGGGCCATGGAGACCCAGTACTTC.

The genes are TRBV11-2 and TRBJ2-1; D perhaps matches TRBD1 (5 bases). Germline lookup yields CDR1 SGHAT and CDR2 FQNNGV. The CDR3 runs to 12 residues. V lost 4 bases to trimming and J lost 4 bases, with 5 bases between them. The CDR3 loop reads CASSYRYNEQFF. In DNA, the CDR3 is TGTGCCAGCAGCTACAGGTACAATGAGCAGTTCTTC.

This clonotype occurred once. The V and J genes are TRBV7-9 and TRBJ2-3; D gene unclear. Trimming took 5 bases from V and 2 from J, leaving 8 bases between them. The CDR3 has 13 residues. CDR1 is SEHNR and CDR2 is FQNEAQ in the germline V gene (reference sequence). CDR3 in amino acids: CASSTQATDTQYF. As DNA, the CDR3 is TGTGCCAGCAGCACACAAGCCACAGATACGCAGTATTTT. Based on the CDR3 plus reference TRBV7-9 and TRBJ2-3, the full variable domain is DTGVSQNPRHKITKRGQNVTFRCDPISEHNRLYWYRQTLGQGPEFLTYFQNEAQLEKSRLLSDRFSAERPKGSFSTLEIQRTEQGDSAMYLCASSTQATDTQYFGPGTRLTVL.

As concerns this clonotype: A single base separates this from a much larger clone, so it may be a read error. The chain employs TRBV5-6 and TRBJ2-5; tentative D call: TRBD2 (7 bases). The germline V gene has CDR1 SGHDT and CDR2 YYEEEE. The CDR3 is made up of 15 amino acids. V was clipped by 4 bases and J by 5 bases, with 18 bases between them. The CDR3, as DNA: TGTGCCAGCAGCGGCCGGGGGGCCCCCGTGGAGACCCAGTACTTC. Residues: CASSGRGAPVETQYF.